The 8 T cell receptor beta chains below come from one sample, sequenced in a study of T cell changes during pregnancy in multiple sclerosis. Repertoires were generated with immunoSEQ multiplex PCR, while TCRdb's copy carries only in-frame clones and drops some. The sample has roughly 40,000 clones; about 91% are singletons. Sequences were derived from CD8+ T cells from peripheral blood mononuclear cells, sampled before pregnancy. The receptors here all came from a female donor with multiple sclerosis, enrolled in a pregnancy study.

This sequence joins TRBV6-5 and TRBJ2-7; possible D gene TRBD1, 5 bases. Germline V CDR1 and CDR2: MNHEY, SVGAGI. V gave up 4 bases and J gave up 3 bases, with 10 bases separating them. This CDR3 region has 13 residues. For the CDR3, the DNA is TGTGCCAGCAGTTCACAGGATATCTACGAGCAGTACTTC. Translated: CASSSQDIYEQYF.

This chain uses TRBV7-9 with TRBJ1-4; a possible D gene is TRBD1 (6 bases). The germline V gene encodes CDR1 SEHNR and CDR2 FQNEAQ (reference sequence). V lost 9 bases to trimming and J lost 8 bases, with 19 bases between them. The CDR3 consists of 14 residues. The chain's CDR3 is CASTGNGIWEKLFF. The DNA for the CDR3 is TGTGCCAGTACAGGGAACGGAATTTGGGAAAAACTGTTTTTT. Full variable domain (remainder filled in from reference TRBV7-9 and TRBJ1-4): DTGVSQNPRHKITKRGQNVTFRCDPISEHNRLYWYRQTLGQGPEFLTYFQNEAQLEKSRLLSDRFSAERPKGSFSTLEIQRTEQGDSAMYLCASTGNGIWEKLFFGSGTQLSVL.

The chain recombines TRBV5-6 with TRBJ2-7; 7 positions match TRBD1. Germline CDR1 reads SGHDT; CDR2 reads YYEEEE. Losses at the gene ends were 5 bases for V and 6 bases for J; bases not matched to a gene: 14. The length of the CDR3 is 15 residues. The CDR3: CASSFPPDRVGEQYF. CDR3 sequence (DNA): TGTGCCAGCAGTTTTCCACCCGACAGGGTTGGCGAGCAGTACTTC.

The rearrangement links TRBV15 to TRBJ2-3; 7 positions match TRBD2. The V segment lost 3 bases and the J segment 4 bases; nucleotides outside the gene matches: 7. Germline lookup yields CDR1 LNHNV and CDR2 YYDKDF (reference sequence). This CDR3 comprises 15 residues. The CDR3 loop is CATSRFREDADTQYF. CDR3 sequence (DNA): TGTGCCACCAGCAGGTTTCGGGAGGACGCAGATACGCAGTATTTT.

V usage is TRBV4-2 and J usage is TRBJ2-1; D gene unclear. The CDR3 covers 16 residues. V lost 0 bases to trimming and J lost 5 bases, with 14 bases between them. Germline V gene data show CDR1 as LGHNA and CDR2 as YNFKEQ. CDR3 in DNA: TGTGCCAGCAGCCAAGAGTTTTCGAGTAGCCACAATGAGCAGTTCTTC. This gives the protein CASSQEFSSSHNEQFF.

The rearrangement joins TRBV28 to TRBJ1-5; D is unresolved. Trimming shortened V by 3 bases and J by 6 bases, and 3 bases separated the two germline ends. CDR3 length equals 11 residues. The germline gives CDR1 MDHEN, CDR2 SYDVKM. CDR3 nucleotides: TGTGCCAGCAGTTTTAGTCAGCCCCAGCATTTT. Translated: CASSFSQPQHF.

V is TRBV10-3 and J is TRBJ2-7; 7 bases are a match to TRBD1. The ends lost 8 bases at V and 5 bases at J; junction bases unmatched: 6. Germline CDR1 reads ENHRY; CDR2 reads SYGVKD. The CDR3 loop spans 12 amino acids. The CDR3 spells CAIGDRGDEQYF. CDR3 coding DNA: TGTGCCATCGGGGACAGAGGAGACGAGCAGTACTTC.

This rearrangement joins TRBV7-9 to TRBJ2-4, with 10 bases aligning to TRBD1. With 1 base clipped from V and 0 bases from J, the junction kept 9 bases outside the gene matches. The CDR3 extends over 19 amino acids. The germline V gene encodes CDR1 SEHNR and CDR2 FQNEAQ (reference sequence). CDR3 in amino acids: CASSLGVTGGVVAKNIQYF. The CDR3 nucleotides are TGTGCCAGCAGCTTAGGGGTGACAGGGGGCGTGGTAGCCAAAAACATTCAGTACTTC.